The TCR beta chain under discussion was sequenced for a study of blood T cell repertoires in COVID-19 (dated by TCRdb to the early 2020s). As for the study more broadly: Samples from collaborators originated in the United States, Italy and Spain and spanned both the acute and convalescent phases of COVID-19. The repertoires were released in a freely available public database meant as a resource for research on the immune response to SARS-CoV-2. The dataset comprised deeply sampled blood TCRbeta repertoires from subjects exposed to, actively infected with, or recovered from COVID-19. The material from the prospective study consisted of cDNA or gDNA derived from T cells, B-cell-depleted T cells, or PBMCs. Where HLA class I and class II types were available, the types were taken from metadata supplied by the sample provider, not from assay-based typing. The sample metadata nearly always contained a de-identified subject ID, COVID-19 status, age in years and sex. The samples were drawn from two sources: the first 160 participants of the ongoing ImmuneRACE study, and 1,200 or so subjects contributed by 6 global collaborators. Overall study outcomes, separate from this receptor: How much clinical and demographic metadata was included differed by source and by participant, and the metadata was provided uncurated.

The collaborating institutions used their own protocols to collect whole blood in K2EDTA tubes. Collaborator samples were shipped for TCRbeta analysis as frozen whole blood, isolated PBMCs, or DNA extracted from either sample type. For this clone: Its specific antigen is unknown. No qualities accompany the bases; no much larger clone lies one base away.

The CDR3 contains 15 residues, cysteine and phenylalanine counted. The CDR3 DNA has 45 bases and is translated from base 1. After removal of 8 bases from V and 0 bases from J, the junction retains 4 bases not matched to a gene. CDR1 and CDR2 are drawn from the germline V gene (reference sequence): LNHDA, SQIVND. The immunoSEQ Assay, a bias-controlled multiplex PCR, was used to amplify TCRbeta CDR3 regions from genomic DNA. Regarding the original processing steps: Within the assay, amplification of reference gene primers was used to estimate how many nucleated cells each sample contained. Sequence reads were collapsed and filtered to measure the absolute abundance of every unique TCRbeta CDR3 rearrangement. For each sample, productive Simpson clonality was calculated by taking the square root of Simpson's diversity index across productive rearrangements. This is the immuneACCESS table as TCRdb keeps it, with only in-frame sequences that have V and J called. A part of the clones is gone; compared with another copy, unresolved V genes explain less than half, and the rest is unexplained. The V and J calls and clone size come from that table; D and trimming were worked out from the DNA. The sample table records hundreds of thousands of clones; approximately 86% of these occur just once. Together, the top ten hold over 3.5% of the sample.

The origin of this receptor is a woman aged 45-59 years with active or convalescent COVID-19. Sequenced sample: peripheral blood. In this chain, TRBV19 is recombined with TRBJ2-2; 9 bases in between match TRBD2. The DNA sequence reads TGTGCCAGTTATAGCGGGAGAGCGAACACCGGGGAGCTGTTTTTT. The encoded protein is CASYSGRANTGELFF.